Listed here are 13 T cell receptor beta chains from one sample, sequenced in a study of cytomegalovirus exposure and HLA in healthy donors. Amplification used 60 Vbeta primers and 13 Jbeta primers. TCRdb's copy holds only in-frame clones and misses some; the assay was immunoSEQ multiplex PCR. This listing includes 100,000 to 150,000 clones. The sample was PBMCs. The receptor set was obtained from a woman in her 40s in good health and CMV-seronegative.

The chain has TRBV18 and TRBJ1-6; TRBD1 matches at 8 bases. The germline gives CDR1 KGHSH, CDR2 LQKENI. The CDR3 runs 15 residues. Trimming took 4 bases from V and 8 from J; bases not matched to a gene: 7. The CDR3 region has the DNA TGTGCCAGCTCACTGCGGACAGGGACTGATTCACCCCTCCACTTT. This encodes CASSLRTGTDSPLHF.

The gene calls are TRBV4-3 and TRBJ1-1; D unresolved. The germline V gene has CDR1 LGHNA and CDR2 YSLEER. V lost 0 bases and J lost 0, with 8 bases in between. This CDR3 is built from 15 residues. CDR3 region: CASSQEWRLNTEAFF. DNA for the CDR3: TGCGCCAGCAGCCAAGAATGGCGGTTGAACACTGAAGCTTTCTTT.

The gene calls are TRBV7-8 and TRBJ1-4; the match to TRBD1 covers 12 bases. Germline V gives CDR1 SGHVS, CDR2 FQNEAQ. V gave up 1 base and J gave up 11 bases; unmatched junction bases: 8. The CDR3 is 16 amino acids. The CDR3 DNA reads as TGTGCCAGCAGCTTAGTCGCTCGGGACAGGGGGCTGAAACTGTTTTTT. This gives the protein CASSLVARDRGLKLFF.

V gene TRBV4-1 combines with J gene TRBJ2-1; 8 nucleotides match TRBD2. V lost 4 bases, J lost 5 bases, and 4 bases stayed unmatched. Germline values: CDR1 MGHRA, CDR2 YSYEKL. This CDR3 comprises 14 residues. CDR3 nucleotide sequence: TGCGCCAGCAGCCTCGGGGGGGCCCACAATGAGCAGTTCTTC. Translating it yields CASSLGGAHNEQFF.

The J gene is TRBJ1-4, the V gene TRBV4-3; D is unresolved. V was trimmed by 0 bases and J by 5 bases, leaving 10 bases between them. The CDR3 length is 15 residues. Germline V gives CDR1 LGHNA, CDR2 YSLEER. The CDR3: CASSQDYRRNEKLFF. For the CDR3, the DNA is TGCGCCAGCAGCCAAGACTATAGGAGGAATGAAAAACTGTTTTTT.

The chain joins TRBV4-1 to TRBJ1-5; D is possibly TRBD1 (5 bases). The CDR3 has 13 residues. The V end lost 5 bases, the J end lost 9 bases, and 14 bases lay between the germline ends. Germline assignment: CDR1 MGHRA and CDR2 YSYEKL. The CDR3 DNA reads TGCGCCAGCAGCACCCAGACAGAACTGCCCCAGCATTTT. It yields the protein CASSTQTELPQHF.

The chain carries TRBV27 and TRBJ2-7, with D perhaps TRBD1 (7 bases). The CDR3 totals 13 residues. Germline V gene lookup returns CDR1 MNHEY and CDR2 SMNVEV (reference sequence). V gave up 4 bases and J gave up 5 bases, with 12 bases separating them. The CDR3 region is CASSSQGRHEQYF. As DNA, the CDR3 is TGTGCCAGCAGTTCACAGGGGAGGCACGAGCAGTACTTC.

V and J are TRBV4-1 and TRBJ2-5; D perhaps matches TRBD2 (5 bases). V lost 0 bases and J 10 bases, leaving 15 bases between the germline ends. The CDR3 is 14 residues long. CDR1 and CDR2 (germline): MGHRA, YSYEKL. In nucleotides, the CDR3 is TGCGCCAGCAGCCAAGAGCGGGCTCTTGGGGACCAGTACTTC. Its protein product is CASSQERALGDQYF.

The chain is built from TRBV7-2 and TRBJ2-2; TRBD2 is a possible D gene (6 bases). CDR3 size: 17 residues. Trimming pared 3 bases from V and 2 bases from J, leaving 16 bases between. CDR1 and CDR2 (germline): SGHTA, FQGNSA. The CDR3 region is CASSFLVGGANTGELFF. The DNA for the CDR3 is TGTGCCAGCAGCTTTCTTGTAGGCGGGGCCAACACCGGGGAGCTGTTTTTT.

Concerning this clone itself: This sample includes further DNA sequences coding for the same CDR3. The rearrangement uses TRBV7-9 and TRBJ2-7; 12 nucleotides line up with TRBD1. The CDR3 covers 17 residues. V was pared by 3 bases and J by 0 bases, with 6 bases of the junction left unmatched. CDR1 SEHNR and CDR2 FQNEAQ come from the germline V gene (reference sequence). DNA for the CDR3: TGTGCCAGCAGCTTGGGACAGGGGGCCCCGAGCTCCTACGAGCAGTACTTC. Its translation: CASSLGQGAPSSYEQYF.

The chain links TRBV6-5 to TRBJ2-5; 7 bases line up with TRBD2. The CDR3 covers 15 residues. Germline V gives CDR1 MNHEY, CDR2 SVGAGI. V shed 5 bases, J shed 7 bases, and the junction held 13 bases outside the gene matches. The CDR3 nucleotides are TGTGCCAGCAGTACTGTGCGGGGGAGCCACAGGACCCAGTACTTC. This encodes CASSTVRGSHRTQYF.

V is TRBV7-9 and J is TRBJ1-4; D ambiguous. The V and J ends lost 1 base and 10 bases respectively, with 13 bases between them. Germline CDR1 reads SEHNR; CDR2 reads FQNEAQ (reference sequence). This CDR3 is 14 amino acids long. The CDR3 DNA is TGTGCCAGCAGCTTAGAGTGGCCTAGCGGAAAACTGTTTTTT. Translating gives CASSLEWPSGKLFF.

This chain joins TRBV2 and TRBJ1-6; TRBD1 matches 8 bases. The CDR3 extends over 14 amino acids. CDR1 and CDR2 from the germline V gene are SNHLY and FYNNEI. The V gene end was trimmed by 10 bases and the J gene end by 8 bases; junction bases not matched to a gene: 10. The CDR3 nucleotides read TGTGCCATAGTCCGCAGGGGGCTTGATTCACCCCTCCACTTT. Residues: CAIVRRGLDSPLHF.